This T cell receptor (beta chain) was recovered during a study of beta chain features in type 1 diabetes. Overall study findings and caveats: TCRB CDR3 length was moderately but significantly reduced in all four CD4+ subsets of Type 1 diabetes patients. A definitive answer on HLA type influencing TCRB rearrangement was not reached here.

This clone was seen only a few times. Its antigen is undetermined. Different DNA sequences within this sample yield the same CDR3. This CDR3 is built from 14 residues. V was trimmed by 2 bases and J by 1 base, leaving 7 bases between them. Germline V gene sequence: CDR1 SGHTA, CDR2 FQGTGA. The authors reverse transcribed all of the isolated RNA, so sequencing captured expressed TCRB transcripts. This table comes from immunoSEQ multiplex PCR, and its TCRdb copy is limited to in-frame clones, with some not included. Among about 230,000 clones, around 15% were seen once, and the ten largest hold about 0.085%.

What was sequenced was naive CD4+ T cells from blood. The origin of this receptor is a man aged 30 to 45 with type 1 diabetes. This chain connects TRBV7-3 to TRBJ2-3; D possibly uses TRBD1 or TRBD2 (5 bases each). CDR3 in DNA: TGTGCCAGCAGCTTAGGGACCGGCACAGATACGCAGTATTTT. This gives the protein CASSLGTGTDTQYF.